This T cell receptor (beta chain) was found in a study of T-cell reconstitution after alpha-beta-depleted transplantation in children. Findings and limits, study-wide: Expanded graft clones numbering several hundred reportedly gave rise to alpha-beta T cells about two months after transplant. Newly made T cells mostly supplied T-cell counts and diversity one year after transplant.

There are a few counts of this clonotype. Its cognate antigen is unknown. Germline assignment: CDR1 MNHNS and CDR2 SASEGT. CDR3 length: 19 residues. V lost 6 bases to trimming and J lost 2 bases; unmatched junction nucleotides: 10. A library of TCRbeta sequences, prepared with unique molecular identifiers, was generated. TCRdb passed the PCR reads through MiXCR, listing each CDR3 protein once. Of more than 85,000 distinct CDR3 sequences in the sample, under 7% are singletons; the top ten hold more than 5.5%. The specimen comprised PBMCs, mostly from graft donor cells, sampled 60 days after TCRalphabeta/CD19-depleted stem cell transplant. This TCR derives from a female patient aged 2-10 years who had a stem cell transplant for Fanconi anemia, so the T cells may come from the graft donor. V gene TRBV6-1 combines with J gene TRBJ2-6, with 13 bases aligning to TRBD2. In DNA form, the CDR3 reads TGTGCCAGCAGCCGTACTAGCGGGGGGGCAGTAGCTGGGGCCAACGTCCTGACTTTC. It codes for CASSRTSGGAVAGANVLTF.